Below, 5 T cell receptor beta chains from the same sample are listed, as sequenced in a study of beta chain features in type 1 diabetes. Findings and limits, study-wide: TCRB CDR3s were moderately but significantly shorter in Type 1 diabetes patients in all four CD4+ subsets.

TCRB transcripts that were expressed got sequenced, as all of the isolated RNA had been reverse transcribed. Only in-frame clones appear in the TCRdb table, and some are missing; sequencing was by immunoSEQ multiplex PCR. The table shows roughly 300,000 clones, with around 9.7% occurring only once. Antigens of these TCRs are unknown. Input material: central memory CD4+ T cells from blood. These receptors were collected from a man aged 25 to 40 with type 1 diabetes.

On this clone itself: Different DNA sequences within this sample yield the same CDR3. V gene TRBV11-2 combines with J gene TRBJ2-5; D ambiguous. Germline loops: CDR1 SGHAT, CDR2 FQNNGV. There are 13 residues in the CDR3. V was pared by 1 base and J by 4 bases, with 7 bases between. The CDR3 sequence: CASSLGDGETQYF. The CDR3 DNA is TGTGCCAGCAGCTTAGGTGACGGAGAGACCCAGTACTTC.

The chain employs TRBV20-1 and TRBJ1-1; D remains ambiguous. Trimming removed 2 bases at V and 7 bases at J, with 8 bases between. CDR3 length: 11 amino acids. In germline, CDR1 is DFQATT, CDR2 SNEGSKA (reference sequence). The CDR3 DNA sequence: TGCAGTGCTAGACCGCAGAATGAAGCTTTCTTT. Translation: CSARPQNEAFF.

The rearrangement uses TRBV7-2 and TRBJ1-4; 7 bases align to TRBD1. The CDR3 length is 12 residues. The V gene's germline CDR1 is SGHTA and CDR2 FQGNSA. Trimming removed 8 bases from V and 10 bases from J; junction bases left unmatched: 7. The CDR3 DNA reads TGTGCCAGCGGGACAGACTCCCCAAAACTGTTTTTT. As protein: CASGTDSPKLFF. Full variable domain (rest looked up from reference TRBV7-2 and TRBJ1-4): GAGVSQSPSNKVTEKGKDVELRCDPISGHTALYWYRQSLGQGLEFLIYFQGNSAPDKSGLPSDRFSAERTGGSVSTLTIQRTQQEDSAVYLCASGTDSPKLFFGSGTQLSVL.

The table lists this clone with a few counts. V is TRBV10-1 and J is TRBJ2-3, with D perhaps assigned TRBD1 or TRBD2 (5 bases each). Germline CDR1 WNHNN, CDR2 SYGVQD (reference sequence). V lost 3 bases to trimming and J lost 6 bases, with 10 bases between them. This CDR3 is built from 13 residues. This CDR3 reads CASSDSWGDTQYF. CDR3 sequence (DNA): TGCGCCAGCAGTGATTCATGGGGGGATACGCAGTATTTT.

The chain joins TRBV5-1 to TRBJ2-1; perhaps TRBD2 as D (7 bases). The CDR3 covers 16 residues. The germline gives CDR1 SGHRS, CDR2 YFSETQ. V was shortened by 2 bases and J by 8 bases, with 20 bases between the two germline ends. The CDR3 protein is CASSFLGGPIGDEQFF. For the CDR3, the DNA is TGCGCCAGCAGCTTTCTGGGGGGGCCGATCGGGGATGAGCAGTTCTTC.